These 17 T cell receptor beta chains were all obtained from the same sample, sequenced in a study of regulatory T cells in long-lasting Graves disease. The time point denotes: newly diagnosed GD, antithyroid drugs for less than 3 months. RNA from PBMCs was the source of the TCR library. Construction of the TCR beta libraries employed iRepertoire HTBI primers in conjunction with Arm-PCR of CDR3 regions. TCRdb reprocessed the multiplex PCR reads with MiXCR, giving one entry per CDR3 protein. In the table there are 520,000 or so distinct CDR3 sequences, about 12% of which are singletons. This sample also belongs to another study, concerning T cells in Graves' hyperthyroidism and ophthalmopathy.

The input for sequencing was peripheral blood mononuclear cells (PBMCs), taken at new diagnosis, from a patient treated with antithyroid drugs. Every receptor here comes from a woman in her thirties with Graves disease.

The gene calls are TRBV5-1 and TRBJ1-2; no reliable D call. Trimming stripped 4 bases from V and 8 bases from J, with 15 bases between. There are 13 residues in the CDR3. Per the germline V gene, CDR1 is SGHRS and CDR2 is YFSETQ. CDR3 loop: CASSEEALQGYTF. For the CDR3, the DNA is TGCGCCAGCAGCGAGGAGGCACTACAAGGCTACACCTTC. The variable domain in full, completed from reference TRBV5-1 and TRBJ1-2, reads KAGVTQTPRYLIKTRGQQVTLSCSPISGHRSVSWYQQTPGQGLQFLFEYFSETQRNKGNFPGRFSGRQFSNSRSEMNVSTLELGDSALYLCASSEEALQGYTFGSGTRLTVV.

CDR3 DNA: TGTGCCAGCAGGGACCAGGGACTAGCGATAAACACCGGGGAGCTGTTTTTT. Its translation is CASRDQGLAINTGELFF. The chain links TRBV6-1 to TRBJ2-2, with 10 bases that match TRBD2. There are 17 residues in the CDR3. Germline V lookup: CDR1 MNHNS, CDR2 SASEGT. V trimming: 6 bases; J trimming: 2 bases; junction bases outside the gene matches: 9.

The rearrangement uses TRBV4-3 and TRBJ1-3; 7 positions match TRBD1. This CDR3 is 14 amino acids long. Germline V gene lookup returns CDR1 LGHNA and CDR2 YSLEER. V gave up 4 bases and J gave up 4 bases; unmatched junction bases: 4. This CDR3 is CASSPRGLGNTIYF. The CDR3 DNA follows: TGCGCCAGCAGCCCCAGGGGGTTGGGAAACACCATATATTTT.

The rearrangement joins TRBV5-5 to TRBJ2-1; 11 bases fit TRBD2. CDR3 length: 16 residues. The V gene's germline CDR1 is SGHKS and CDR2 YYEKEE (reference sequence). V dropped 4 bases and J dropped 3; count of bases not matched to a gene: 6. The CDR3 is CASSVPGLADYNEQFF. DNA of the CDR3: TGTGCCAGCAGCGTACCGGGACTAGCGGACTACAATGAGCAGTTCTTC.

This clonotype appeared many times. V is TRBV18 and J is TRBJ1-4; no firm D call. The length of the CDR3 is 13 residues. V lost 8 bases and J 8 bases, leaving 15 bases between the germline ends. From germline, CDR1 is KGHSH and CDR2 LQKENI. In DNA, the CDR3 is TGTGCCAGCAGCCCTCAAACGGGGGAAAAACTGTTTTTT. Translation: CASSPQTGEKLFF.

This chain joins TRBV20-1 and TRBJ2-1; D is unresolved. The CDR3 is made up of 14 amino acids. Germline V gene lookup returns CDR1 DFQATT and CDR2 SNEGSKA (reference sequence). V was pared by 1 base and J by 12 bases, with 19 bases between. The CDR3 protein is CSARGGSNSLGQFF. CDR3 sequence (DNA): TGCAGTGCTAGAGGCGGTTCAAACTCCTTAGGGCAGTTCTTC.

This clonotype was recorded many times. The V gene is TRBV6-2 or TRBV6-3, the J gene TRBJ2-1; D unresolved. The germline V and J ends were trimmed by 7 bases and 7 bases, with 17 bases remaining between them. CDR1 is MNHEY, CDR2 SVGEGT, per germline. CDR3 size: 14 residues. CDR3 sequence (DNA): TGTGCCAGCACCCCCGGATGGGCTAAGAATGAGCAGTTCTTC. It yields the protein CASTPGWAKNEQFF.

The table lists this clonotype with many counts. This chain links TRBV9 with TRBJ1-6; no definite D call. V was clipped by 4 bases and J by 4 bases, with 12 bases between them. This CDR3 has 15 amino acids. Germline lookup yields CDR1 SGDLS and CDR2 YYNGEE. The CDR3 bases are TGTGCCAGCAGCCCTCGAGAGGGTTATAATTCACCCCTCCACTTT. Its protein is CASSPREGYNSPLHF. Full variable domain (remainder filled in from reference TRBV9 and TRBJ1-6): DSGVTQTPKHLITATGQRVTLRCSPRSGDLSVYWYQQSLDQGLQFLIQYYNGEERAKGNILERFSAQQFPDLHSELNLSSLELGDSALYFCASSPREGYNSPLHFGNGTRLTVT.

Points on this clonotype: An end of the junction does not agree with germline; a read error may underlie this. This chain joins TRBV6-5 and TRBJ1-6, with D unclear. Germline loops: CDR1 MNHEY, CDR2 SVGAGI. The CDR3 consists of 15 residues. The CDR3 protein is CASSNSGTANSPLHF. CDR3 coding DNA: TGTGCCAGCAGTAACTCCGGAACGGCAAATTCACCCCTCCACTTT.

This clonotype was seen at least ten times. V is TRBV20-1 and J is TRBJ2-7, with 8 bases lining up with TRBD1. The J segment lost 6 bases and the V segment lost 6 bases, leaving 13 bases of the junction unmatched. This CDR3 region has 14 residues. Germline CDR1 and CDR2: DFQATT and SNEGSKA (reference sequence). CDR3 bases: TGCAGTGCCAGACGCCGGGACAGGTTGCCCGAGCAGTACTTC. Translated: CSARRRDRLPEQYF.

In its sample, this clonotype was seen many times. V gene TRBV9 combines with J gene TRBJ2-2, with 7 bases fitting TRBD1. CDR1 SGDLS and CDR2 YYNGEE come from the germline V gene. The CDR3 consists of 16 residues. With 0 bases clipped from V and 6 bases from J, the junction kept 8 bases outside the gene matches. CDR3 region: CASSVETDRLAGELFF. In nucleotides, the CDR3 is TGTGCCAGCAGCGTAGAGACGGACAGGCTGGCCGGGGAGCTGTTTTTT. Supplemented by reference TRBV9 and TRBJ2-2, the full variable domain reads DSGVTQTPKHLITATGQRVTLRCSPRSGDLSVYWYQQSLDQGLQFLIQYYNGEERAKGNILERFSAQQFPDLHSELNLSSLELGDSALYFCASSVETDRLAGELFFGEGSRLTVL.

This rearrangement joins TRBV6-2 or TRBV6-3 to TRBJ2-3, with TRBD2 matching over 8 bases. The ends lost 0 bases at V and 4 bases at J; junction bases unmatched: 3. From germline, CDR1 is MNHEY and CDR2 SVGEGT. The CDR3 loop spans 15 amino acids. The CDR3 region has the DNA TGTGCCAGCAGTTACTCGCCGGGAGGGCCAGATACGCAGTATTTT. Protein product: CASSYSPGGPDTQYF.

This clonotype was counted ten times or more. The chain combines TRBV20-1 with TRBJ1-2, with a possible D match to TRBD1 (5 bases). V lost 6 bases and J 2 bases, leaving 13 bases between the germline ends. The V gene's germline CDR1 is DFQATT and CDR2 SNEGSKA (reference sequence). The CDR3 extends over 13 amino acids. The CDR3 nucleotides read TGCAGTGCCGCCCTGACAGTAAACTATGGCTACACCTTC. It codes for CSAALTVNYGYTF.

This clonotype was detected many times. V usage is TRBV19 and J usage is TRBJ1-2; D is undetermined. This CDR3 is built from 13 residues. CDR1 is LNHDA, CDR2 SQIVND, per germline (reference sequence). V was clipped by 3 bases and J by 0 bases, with 5 bases between them. The chain's CDR3 is CASSIWTNYGYTF. The CDR3, as DNA: TGTGCCAGTAGTATCTGGACTAACTATGGCTACACCTTC.

In its sample, this clonotype was seen many times. This chain connects TRBV18 to TRBJ2-1; 7 bases line up with TRBD2. This CDR3 has 16 amino acids. Unmatched junction bases numbered 10, after V lost 4 bases and J lost 4 bases. Germline loops: CDR1 KGHSH, CDR2 LQKENI. CDR3: CASSRLALAEYNEQFF. Written as DNA, the CDR3 is TGTGCCAGCTCACGCCTGGCCCTAGCGGAGTACAATGAGCAGTTCTTC.

This clonotype was seen only a few times. CDR3: CASSQLGQGITEAFF. CDR3 nucleotide sequence: TGCGCCAGCAGCCAACTCGGACAGGGAATTACTGAAGCTTTCTTT. V usage is TRBV4-3 and J usage is TRBJ1-1; 8 positions agree with TRBD1. Trimming took 2 bases from V and 5 from J; bases not matched to a gene: 7. CDR1 and CDR2 from the germline V gene are LGHNA and YSLEER. This CDR3 is built from 15 residues.

Of note for this clonotype: A much larger clone is a single base away; this may be a read error. The V call is TRBV6-1, the J call TRBJ2-2, with D unresolved. The CDR3 is 13 residues long. The germline CDR1 and CDR2 sequences are MNHNS and SASEGT. The V end lost 7 bases, the J end lost 0 bases, and 6 bases lay between the germline ends. The CDR3 DNA is TGTGCCAGCAACCCAACGAACACCGGGGAGCTGTTTTTT. It specifies CASNPTNTGELFF.